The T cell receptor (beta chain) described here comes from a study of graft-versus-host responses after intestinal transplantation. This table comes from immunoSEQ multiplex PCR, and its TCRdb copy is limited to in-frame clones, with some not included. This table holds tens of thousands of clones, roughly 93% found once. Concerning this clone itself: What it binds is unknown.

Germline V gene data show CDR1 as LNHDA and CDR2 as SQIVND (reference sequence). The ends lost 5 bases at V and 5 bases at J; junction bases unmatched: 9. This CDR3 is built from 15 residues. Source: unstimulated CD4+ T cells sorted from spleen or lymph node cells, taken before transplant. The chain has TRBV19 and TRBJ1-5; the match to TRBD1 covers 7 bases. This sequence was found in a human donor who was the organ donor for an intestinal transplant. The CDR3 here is CASSAPGTVDQPQHF. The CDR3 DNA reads TGTGCCAGTAGTGCTCCCGGGACAGTTGATCAGCCCCAGCATTTT.